The present T cell receptor beta chain was sequenced within a study of T-cell memory formation after mild COVID-19. J was trimmed by 9 bases and V by 5 bases; bases with no gene match: 6. CDR1 is SGHTA and CDR2 is FQGTGA in the germline V gene. CDR3 size: 13 residues. Sample barcodes and UMIs were carried by the TCR alpha and TCR beta cDNA libraries that 5'RACE generated with constant-segment primers. A single record per CDR3 protein comes from TCRdb applying MiXCR to the 5' RACE reads. In the table there are 280,000 or so distinct CDR3 sequences, roughly 17% of which are singletons. Concerning this clonotype: Its specificity is not known.

General study results and limits: Contracting CD4+ clones were located mainly in CM and EM, and CD8+ clones in EMRA. Unconfirmed was the SARS-CoV-2 specificity of second-wave clones that peaked on day 37.

The sequencing input was PBMCs or a T cell subset sorted from them (not recorded which). The clonotype comes from a man aged 18 to 29 who had mild COVID-19 (a few samples of this study predate the infection). Cell type and time point are not known. The V gene is TRBV7-3, the J gene TRBJ2-1; 8 bases match TRBD1. CDR3 bases: TGTGCCAGCAGCCCGCAGGGGACAGGTGAGCAGTTCTTC. The encoded protein is CASSPQGTGEQFF.